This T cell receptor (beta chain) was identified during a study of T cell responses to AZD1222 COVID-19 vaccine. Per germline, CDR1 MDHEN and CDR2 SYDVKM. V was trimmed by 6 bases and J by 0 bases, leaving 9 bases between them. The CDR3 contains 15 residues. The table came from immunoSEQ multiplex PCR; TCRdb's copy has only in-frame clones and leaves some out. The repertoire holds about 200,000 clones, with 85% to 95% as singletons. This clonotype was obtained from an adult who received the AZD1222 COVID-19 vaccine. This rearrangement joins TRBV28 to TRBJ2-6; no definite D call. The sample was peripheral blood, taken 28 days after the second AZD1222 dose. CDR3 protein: CASSGPNSGANVLTF. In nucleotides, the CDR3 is TGTGCCAGCAGCGGGCCCAACTCTGGGGCCAACGTCCTGACTTTC.